These T cell receptor beta chains were read from a single sample in a study of cytomegalovirus exposure and HLA in healthy donors. TCRdb's table, derived via immunoSEQ multiplex PCR, lists solely in-frame clones and lacks some. The sample has over 110,000 clones; approximately 86% are singletons. The sequenced material came from PBMCs. Receptors were obtained from a man aged 18-30 years in good health and CMV-seropositive. Both conserved end residues are part of each CDR3. The D gene is left open where the match is weak. Expanded clones get a size class; other rows say once, few or many, or leave the size out.

d_call	j_call	v_call	clone_size	cdr3_nt	cdr3_aa
NA	TRBJ1-5	TRBV2	few	TGTGCCAGCAGTGGACAAGGTTTGTATCAGCCCCAGCATTTT	CASSGQGLYQPQHF
NA	TRBJ2-2	TRBV7-9	few	TGTGCCAGCAGCTTAGACAGGAACACCGGGGAGCTGTTTTTT	CASSLDRNTGELFF
NA	TRBJ2-7	TRBV4-2	NA	TGTGCCAGCAGCCAAGATATTTTAGGGGCTAGGACCTACGAGCAGTACTTC	CASSQDILGARTYEQYF
TRBD2	TRBJ2-1	TRBV7-6	NA	TGTGCCAGCAGCTTAGTCTCGTCTGGTAGCGGGAGCCGCAATGAGCAGTTCTTC	CASSLVSSGSGSRNEQFF
TRBD2	TRBJ2-1	TRBV5-1	NA	TGCGCCAGCAGCCCATTAGCGGGGGGGCCTCATGAGCAGTTCTTC	CASSPLAGGPHEQFF
TRBD2	TRBJ2-7	TRBV7-2	NA	TGTGCCAGCACCCTAAGGAGTCTAGCGGGCCCTCGGGACGAGCAGTACTTC	CASTLRSLAGPRDEQYF
TRBD2	TRBJ2-1	TRBV6-5	NA	TGTGCCAGCAGTTACTCCGGGACTAGCGGAAACAATGAGCAGTTCTTC	CASSYSGTSGNNEQFF
NA	TRBJ2-7	TRBV10-1	NA	TGCGCCAGCAGTGATAACAGCTACGAGCAGTACTTC	CASSDNSYEQYF
NA	TRBJ1-2	TRBV7-8	NA	TGTGCCAGCAGCTCACCCTTCCGCAGGGTTGCTGGCTACACCTTC	CASSSPFRRVAGYTF
TRBD2	TRBJ2-7	TRBV6-5	NA	TGTGCCAGCAGTTTCCGCGGGAGACCGGGGGAGGAGCAGTACTTC	CASSFRGRPGEEQYF
TRBD1	TRBJ2-1	TRBV6-5	once	TGTGCCAGCAGTTACGAAGGACAGGGAAAGGATGAGCAGTTCTTC	CASSYEGQGKDEQFF
NA	TRBJ1-1	TRBV29-1	NA	TGCAGCGTTGAAGCCCCGGGGGGGGGCGCGGGCTGGCCCACTGAAGCTTTCTTT	CSVEAPGGGAGWPTEAFF
TRBD1	TRBJ1-2	TRBV13	NA	TGTGCCAGCAGCCATATGACAGGGGGCGCTTTCTATGGCTACACCTTC	CASSHMTGGAFYGYTF
NA	TRBJ1-1	TRBV2	NA	TGTGCCAGCAGTTACGGGGGGCTGAACACTGAAGCTTTCTTT	CASSYGGLNTEAFF
TRBD2	TRBJ2-1	TRBV9	once	TGTGCCAGCAGCCCCTCGGGAGCGGGGAACCTTAATGAGCAGTTCTTC	CASSPSGAGNLNEQFF
NA	TRBJ1-5	TRBV30	NA	TGTGCCTGGAGTGTCTTGGGGAGGAATCAGCCCCAGCATTTT	CAWSVLGRNQPQHF
NA	TRBJ1-1	TRBV5-5	once	TGTGCCAGCAGCTTGACCGGGGTAGACACTGAAGCTTTCTTT	CASSLTGVDTEAFF
NA	TRBJ1-1	TRBV29-1	NA	TGCAGCGCCTCAAAGACAGAGAACACTGAAGCTTTCTTT	CSASKTENTEAFF
NA	TRBJ2-7	TRBV5-1	NA	TGCGCCAGCACCGCGCCGGAAGGGGCCTACGAGCAGTACTTC	CASTAPEGAYEQYF
TRBD1	TRBJ1-6	TRBV15	NA	TGTGCCACCAGCTTCGGACAGGGCGGTTCACCCCTCCACTTT	CATSFGQGGSPLHF
NA	TRBJ1-1	TRBV5-1	NA	TGCGCCAGCAGCTACAGCATGAACACTGAAGCTTTCTTT	CASSYSMNTEAFF
NA	TRBJ1-3	TRBV5-1	once	TGCGCCAGCAGCTTGGACCAGGGAAACACCATATATTTT	CASSLDQGNTIYF
TRBD1	TRBJ1-5	TRBV6-1	NA	TGTGCCAGCAGTGCAAGGGGGCATCAGCCCCAGCATTTT	CASSARGHQPQHF
NA	TRBJ2-1	TRBV30	NA	TGTGCCTGGAGTAAAACAGGGGCCAGGGGGGATGAGCAGTTCTTC	CAWSKTGARGDEQFF
NA	TRBJ1-4	TRBV18	NA	TGTGCCAGCTGCGACAGCAATGAAAAACTGTTTTTT	CASCDSNEKLFF
NA	TRBJ2-5	TRBV29-1	NA	TGCAGCGTTGAAGATCGGCAGGGAGAGACCCAGTACTTC	CSVEDRQGETQYF
NA	TRBJ1-4	TRBV19	NA	TGTGCCAGTAAGGGGGGGTGGAAGGGAAATGAAAAACTGTTTTTT	CASKGGWKGNEKLFF
NA	TRBJ1-1	TRBV27	once	TGTGCCAGCAGTCTAACAGGCATCGGGAACACTGAAGCTTTCTTT	CASSLTGIGNTEAFF
NA	TRBJ2-7	TRBV5-1	NA	TGCGCCAGCAGCTTTTCCGGGGGTGGAGGCGAGCAGTACTTC	CASSFSGGGGEQYF
NA	TRBJ1-4	TRBV27	NA	TGTGCCAGCAGTTTAACAGGGCGGAATGAAAAACTGTTTTTT	CASSLTGRNEKLFF
TRBD1	TRBJ2-7	TRBV6-1	NA	TGTGCCAGCAGGGGGGAGCGGACAGGGGTTGACGAGCAGTACTTC	CASRGERTGVDEQYF
NA	TRBJ2-3	TRBV7-3	NA	TGTGCCAGCAGCTTAACTACAGGGATGGATACGCAGTATTTT	CASSLTTGMDTQYF
TRBD1	TRBJ2-2	TRBV9	NA	TGTGCCAGCAGCGTAGATAGGGACAGGGGTTTCACCGGGGAGCTGTTTTTT	CASSVDRDRGFTGELFF
NA	TRBJ2-6	TRBV7-9	NA	TGTGCCAGCAGCTTATCGCGACAGGTCTACTCTGGGGCCAACGTCCTGACTTTC	CASSLSRQVYSGANVLTF
TRBD2	TRBJ2-3	TRBV7-2	NA	TGTGCCAGCAGCTACCGTAGCGGGGGCATCACAGATACGCAGTATTTT	CASSYRSGGITDTQYF
TRBD1	TRBJ1-4	TRBV6-1	NA	TGTGCCAGCGTATGGGACAGGCTAAATGAAAAACTGTTTTTT	CASVWDRLNEKLFF
NA	TRBJ1-1	TRBV27	NA	TGTGCCAGCACGAAGGCCTCGGGCACTGAAGCTTTCTTT	CASTKASGTEAFF
NA	TRBJ2-7	TRBV5-5	NA	TGTGCCAGCAGCTCCTCGCGTGACAGGCGGACCTACGAGCAGTACTTC	CASSSSRDRRTYEQYF
NA	TRBJ1-3	TRBV5-1	NA	TGCGCCAGCAGCCTGTCAGGGATCTCTGGAAACACCATATATTTT	CASSLSGISGNTIYF
TRBD1	TRBJ2-2	TRBV6-5	NA	TGTGCCAGCAGTTGGGACAGGGGGACCGGGGAGCTGTTTTTT	CASSWDRGTGELFF
TRBD2	TRBJ2-3	TRBV7-6	few	TGTGCCAGCAGCCGCTGGACTAGCGGGGGCCCAACTACGGCGGATACGCAGTATTTT	CASSRWTSGGPTTADTQYF
NA	TRBJ2-7	TRBV27	NA	TGTGCCAGCAGTCAAAGGGGGGAGCAGGGGGTTTGGCGCTACGAGCAGTACTTC	CASSQRGEQGVWRYEQYF
TRBD2	TRBJ2-1	TRBV11-3	NA	TGTGCCAGCAGCGCCGCGGGAGGGCCTGGCAATGAGCAGTTCTTC	CASSAAGGPGNEQFF
NA	TRBJ1-2	TRBV7-9	NA	TGTGCCAGCAACCCTGGGGACTTCTATGGCTACACCTTC	CASNPGDFYGYTF
TRBD1	TRBJ2-5	TRBV27	NA	TGTGCCAGCAGTTTTCGGGGACAGGGGGAAGAGACCCAGTACTTC	CASSFRGQGEETQYF
NA	TRBJ2-5	TRBV29-1	NA	TGCAGCGTTGGGAGGACCGACCAAGAGACCCAGTACTTC	CSVGRTDQETQYF
TRBD1	TRBJ2-3	TRBV28	NA	TGTGCCAGCAGTTTATATCTGGGACAGGAACTAGGTACGCAGTATTTT	CASSLYLGQELGTQYF
NA	TRBJ1-4	TRBV6-1	NA	TGTGCCAGCAGTGAAAGCGCGGGGGCTTTTGAAAAACTGTTTTTT	CASSESAGAFEKLFF
NA	TRBJ2-5	TRBV2	NA	TGTGCCAGCACCCCGCCAGTGGCATCAGAGACCCAGTACTTC	CASTPPVASETQYF
NA	TRBJ1-6	TRBV5-3	few	TGTGCCAGAAGGGGCGCCTCGCGTCAGGATGCGAATTCACCCCTCCACTTT	CARRGASRQDANSPLHF
NA	TRBJ2-1	TRBV6-8	large	TGTGCCAGCAGTTACTCGGCGAAAGGGACTCCCCAGAATTCTTACAATGAGCAGTTCTTC	CASSYSAKGTPQNSYNEQFF
TRBD2	TRBJ2-7	TRBV5-1	NA	TGCGCCAGCAGCTTGGCCTCTAGCGGGAACCCCTACGAGCAGTACTTC	CASSLASSGNPYEQYF
TRBD1	TRBJ1-5	TRBV19	NA	TGTGCCAGTAGTATTATACAGGGGGCAAATCAGCCCCAGCATTTT	CASSIIQGANQPQHF
TRBD2	TRBJ2-4	TRBV9	NA	TGTGCCAGCAGCGCCGGGACTAGCGGGGGGGTGGCTCAGTACTTC	CASSAGTSGGVAQYF
TRBD1	TRBJ2-2	TRBV18	NA	TGTGCCAGCTCACCACTTGGTACGGGACAGGGTACCACCGGGGAGCTGTTTTTT	CASSPLGTGQGTTGELFF
NA	TRBJ1-2	TRBV4-1	NA	TGCGCCAGCAGCCAGCCAGGGGATGGCTACACCTTC	CASSQPGDGYTF